Following are 31 T cell receptor beta chains from one sample sequenced in a study of somatic mutations in cytotoxic T cells in rheumatoid arthritis. Assay: immunoSEQ multiplex PCR; the TCRdb copy retains only in-frame clones and omits some. The table records about 30,000 clones, around 83% of them present only once. Specimen: CD8+ T cells sorted from blood. The receptor source for this set is an adult with rheumatoid arthritis.

This chain joins TRBV30 and TRBJ2-3; tentative D call: TRBD2 (6 bases). Trimming took off 3 bases at V and 0 bases at J, with 10 bases between the two ends. Germline V gene lookup returns CDR1 GTSNPN and CDR2 SVGIG (reference sequence). This CDR3 is 14 amino acids long. CDR3 DNA sequence: TGTGCCTGGAGCATAGCGGCTAGCACAGATACGCAGTATTTT. As protein: CAWSIAASTDTQYF.

The chain joins TRBV29-1 to TRBJ1-1; D remains unclear. The CDR3 extends over 14 amino acids. The germline gives CDR1 SQVTM, CDR2 ANQGSEA. Deletions cut 3 bases from V and 1 base from J, with 12 bases between. Here the CDR3 DNA reads TGCAGCGTTGACCAGGATCAGAGGAACACTGAAGCTTTCTTT. Its protein is CSVDQDQRNTEAFF.

The V and J genes are TRBV19 and TRBJ2-1; D may be TRBD1 (5 bases). This CDR3 region has 15 residues. Trimming took off 7 bases at V and 0 bases at J, with 13 bases between the two ends. Germline CDR1 is LNHDA and CDR2 is SQIVND (reference sequence). The CDR3 region is CASTSLDSSYNEQFF. CDR3 nucleotide sequence: TGTGCCAGTACCTCACTCGACAGCTCCTACAATGAGCAGTTCTTC.

V usage is TRBV11-2 and J usage is TRBJ1-1; D ambiguous. The CDR3 is 13 amino acids. V lost 5 bases and J 6 bases, leaving 13 bases between the germline ends. CDR1 and CDR2 from the germline V gene are SGHAT and FQNNGV. The CDR3 bases are TGTGCCAGCAGCCCCCGCCTTGACTCTGAAGCTTTCTTT. It encodes CASSPRLDSEAFF.

This chain links TRBV9 with TRBJ2-5; TRBD1 is a possible D gene (5 bases). Per germline, CDR1 SGDLS and CDR2 YYNGEE. This CDR3 region has 16 residues. Trimming cost V 3 bases and J 4 bases, with 19 bases left between them. The CDR3 reads CASSGPAGHPRETQYF. CDR3 nucleotide sequence: TGTGCCAGCAGCGGACCAGCTGGACACCCAAGAGAGACCCAGTACTTC.

V and J are TRBV4-1 and TRBJ1-2; no clear D. V was shortened by 0 bases and J by 4 bases, with 15 bases between the two germline ends. This CDR3 is built from 16 residues. Germline V gene lookup returns CDR1 MGHRA and CDR2 YSYEKL. Here the CDR3 reads CASSQDKDQSAYGYTF. CDR3 nucleotide sequence: TGCGCCAGCAGCCAAGACAAGGACCAATCGGCCTATGGCTACACCTTC.

The V and J genes are TRBV5-1 and TRBJ2-1, with a tentative D call TRBD1 (5 bases). Germline CDR1 SGHRS, CDR2 YFSETQ. The CDR3 totals 12 residues. V lost 4 bases and J lost 6, with 8 bases in between. This chain's CDR3 is CASSPTGNEQFF. The CDR3 DNA reads TGCGCCAGCAGCCCTACAGGCAATGAGCAGTTCTTC.

The chain combines TRBV7-8 with TRBJ1-1; TRBD1 matches at 9 bases. The V and J ends lost 3 bases and 2 bases, in that order; junction bases with no gene match: 10. The CDR3 totals 17 residues. CDR1 and CDR2 (germline): SGHVS, FQNEAQ. This CDR3 reads CASSFPRDREDNTEAFF. DNA of the CDR3: TGTGCCAGCAGCTTCCCCAGGGACAGGGAAGATAACACTGAAGCTTTCTTT.

This chain joins TRBV5-1 and TRBJ2-3; no reliable D call. Trimming cost V 4 bases and J 2 bases, with 11 bases left between them. This CDR3 is 14 amino acids long. Germline V gives CDR1 SGHRS, CDR2 YFSETQ. The CDR3 is CASSQEVTTDTQYF. CDR3 bases: TGCGCCAGCAGCCAGGAAGTGACCACAGATACGCAGTATTTT. The whole variable domain, remainder taken from reference TRBV5-1 and TRBJ2-3, is KAGVTQTPRYLIKTRGQQVTLSCSPISGHRSVSWYQQTPGQGLQFLFEYFSETQRNKGNFPGRFSGRQFSNSRSEMNVSTLELGDSALYLCASSQEVTTDTQYFGPGTRLTVL.

The chain is built from TRBV2 and TRBJ1-1, with TRBD1 matching over 7 bases. CDR3 size: 13 residues. The J segment lost 4 bases and the V segment lost 9 bases, leaving 8 bases of the junction unmatched. Germline CDR1 reads SNHLY; CDR2 reads FYNNEI. The CDR3 spells CARVGGQTTEAFF. The CDR3 nucleotides are TGTGCCAGAGTTGGGGGACAGACCACTGAAGCTTTCTTT.

This clone was counted a single time. The rearrangement links TRBV6-5 to TRBJ1-2; TRBD1 aligns across 12 bases. The length of the CDR3 is 16 residues. Trimming at V came to 1 base and at J to 7 bases, leaving 7 bases not matched to a gene. Germline V gene sequence: CDR1 MNHEY, CDR2 SVGAGI. The CDR3, as DNA: TGTGCCAGCAGTTACTATCTTGGGACAGGGGGCCTTGGCTACACCTTC. It specifies CASSYYLGTGGLGYTF.

V is TRBV7-6 and J is TRBJ2-1, with a tentative D call TRBD1 (7 bases). Trimming took 1 base from V and 4 from J, leaving 14 bases between them. Germline-derived CDR1 and CDR2 are SGHVS and FNYEAQ. The CDR3 loop spans 16 amino acids. This CDR3 reads CASSLGVAGGYNEQFF. As DNA, the CDR3 is TGTGCCAGCAGCTTAGGCGTCGCAGGGGGGTACAATGAGCAGTTCTTC.

This rearrangement joins TRBV6-4 to TRBJ2-3, with a tentative D call TRBD1 (6 bases). Germline values: CDR1 MRHNA, CDR2 SNTAGT. Trimming took 2 bases from V and 2 from J, leaving 14 bases between them. The CDR3 contains 16 residues. CDR3 coding DNA: TGTGCCAGCAGTGACCAGGGGACGGCCCACACAGATACGCAGTATTTT. Translated, it gives CASSDQGTAHTDTQYF.

The table lists this clone with a few counts. The chain is built from TRBV4-2 and TRBJ1-1; D remains unclear. The V gene's germline CDR1 is LGHNA and CDR2 YNFKEQ. V dropped 0 bases and J dropped 0 bases, with 5 bases sitting between them. CDR3 length: 14 residues. The CDR3 bases are TGTGCCAGCAGCCAAGATCCCCTGAACACTGAAGCTTTCTTT. Its protein is CASSQDPLNTEAFF.

CDR3 residues: CASREGTGNTIYF. The DNA of the CDR3 is TGTGCCAGCAGGGAGGGTACCGGAAACACCATATATTTT. J is TRBJ1-3 and V is TRBV6-1, with D unresolved. V was clipped by 6 bases and J by 4 bases, with 10 bases between them. Germline V lookup: CDR1 MNHNS, CDR2 SASEGT. This CDR3 has 13 amino acids.

J is TRBJ2-6 and V is TRBV5-4; D gene uncertain. With 3 bases removed from V and 1 base from J, the gap between germline ends came to 8 bases. The CDR3 has 15 residues. Germline V gene sequence: CDR1 SGHNT, CDR2 YYREEE (reference sequence). The chain's CDR3 is CASSSTPSGANVLTF. The CDR3 bases are TGTGCCAGCAGCTCGACACCTTCTGGGGCCAACGTCCTGACTTTC.

The chain uses TRBV6-6 and TRBJ2-7, with 7 bases lining up with TRBD1. The CDR3 extends over 15 amino acids. Trimming took 4 bases from V and 0 from J; bases not matched to a gene: 6. The germline V gene encodes CDR1 MNHNY and CDR2 SVGAGI (reference sequence). The CDR3 here is CASSSTGLDSYEQYF. The CDR3 coding sequence is TGTGCCAGCAGTTCGACAGGGTTAGACTCCTACGAGCAGTACTTC.

The rearrangement joins TRBV5-6 to TRBJ2-3; TRBD2 matches 7 bases. Trimming took 4 bases from V and 11 from J; bases not matched to a gene: 10. The germline V gene has CDR1 SGHDT and CDR2 YYEEEE. The CDR3 runs 13 residues. The CDR3 protein is CASSRGGGGGQYF. CDR3 DNA: TGTGCCAGCAGCCGGGGCGGGGGAGGTGGGCAGTATTTT.

The chain employs TRBV29-1 and TRBJ2-1; the match to TRBD2 covers 7 bases. CDR1 SQVTM and CDR2 ANQGSEA come from the germline V gene. J gave up 3 bases and V 6 bases, and 5 bases lay outside the gene matches. The CDR3 length is 13 residues. The CDR3 loop is CSVQGGNYNEQFF. The CDR3 DNA reads as TGCAGCGTCCAGGGAGGGAACTACAATGAGCAGTTCTTC.

The chain couples TRBV6-1 to TRBJ2-7; 11 bases agree with TRBD2. V lost 6 bases to trimming and J lost 5 bases; unmatched junction nucleotides: 9. The CDR3 length is 15 residues. CDR1 and CDR2 from the germline V gene are MNHNS and SASEGT. CDR3 residues: CASRLPGLAVHEQYF. The DNA of the CDR3 is TGTGCCAGCAGATTACCGGGACTAGCGGTCCACGAGCAGTACTTC.

The CDR3 here is CASSLSRATNEKLFF. CDR3 nucleotide sequence: TGTGCCAGCAGCTTGTCCCGGGCAACTAATGAAAAACTGTTTTTT. This rearrangement joins TRBV7-9 to TRBJ1-4; no reliable D call. The CDR3 extends over 15 amino acids. Germline values: CDR1 SEHNR, CDR2 FQNEAQ (reference sequence). V lost 3 bases and J 0 bases, leaving 8 bases between the germline ends.

This clone occurred a few times. The rearrangement links TRBV6-1 to TRBJ2-3, with 10 bases aligning to TRBD2. CDR3 length equals 15 residues. Germline V CDR1 and CDR2: MNHNS, SASEGT. V dropped 1 base and J dropped 4; count of bases not matched to a gene: 2. For the CDR3, the DNA is TGTGCCAGCAGTGAAGTAGCGGGGGGCTCAGATACGCAGTATTTT. Its translation is CASSEVAGGSDTQYF.

The J gene is TRBJ2-1, the V gene TRBV4-3; no clear D gene. The CDR3 is 12 residues long. Germline CDR1 LGHNA, CDR2 YSLEER. The V end was cut by 6 bases, the J end by 1 base, with 4 bases between. The CDR3 coding sequence is TGCGCCAGCAGGGATTCCTACAATGAGCAGTTCTTC. Amino acids: CASRDSYNEQFF.

The chain combines TRBV14 with TRBJ2-1, with a possible D match to TRBD2 (5 bases). V lost 2 bases, J lost 1 base, and 12 bases lay in between. The CDR3 is 16 amino acids. The germline V gene encodes CDR1 SGHDN and CDR2 FVKESK. The CDR3 region is CASSQWVGISYNEQFF. The CDR3 region has the DNA TGTGCCAGCAGCCAATGGGTCGGGATTTCCTACAATGAGCAGTTCTTC.

In its sample, this clone was seen once. The J gene is TRBJ1-2, the V gene TRBV27; a possible D gene is TRBD1 (6 bases). Germline CDR1 and CDR2: MNHEY and SMNVEV (reference sequence). Deletions cut 6 bases from V and 1 base from J, with 18 bases between. The CDR3 is 16 residues long. The chain's CDR3 is CASRPRGGALNYGYTF. For the CDR3, the DNA is TGTGCCAGCAGACCCCGGGGGGGGGCCCTTAACTATGGCTACACCTTC.

The chain is built from TRBV11-2 and TRBJ1-2; TRBD1 matches 10 bases. This CDR3 has 18 residues. With 4 bases clipped from V and 3 bases from J, the junction kept 14 bases outside the gene matches. CDR1 SGHAT and CDR2 FQNNGV come from the germline V gene. The CDR3 nucleotides read TGTGCCAGCAGCTCCAGACAGGGGGCCGGGTTTGTAGACTATGGCTACACCTTC. Amino acid sequence: CASSSRQGAGFVDYGYTF. The variable domain in full, with the rest retrieved from reference TRBV11-2 and TRBJ1-2, is EAGVAQSPRYKIIEKRQSVAFWCNPISGHATLYWYQQILGQGPKLLIQFQNNGVVDDSQLPKDRFSAERLKGVDSTLKIQPAKLEDSAVYLCASSSRQGAGFVDYGYTFGSGTRLTVV.

The chain has TRBV5-5 and TRBJ1-1, with TRBD1 matching 8 bases. V lost 3 bases and J lost 1; bases outside the gene matches: 2. The germline V gene encodes CDR1 SGHKS and CDR2 YYEKEE (reference sequence). The CDR3 loop spans 14 amino acids. CDR3 sequence: CASSYDRGNTEAFF. CDR3 nucleotide sequence: TGTGCCAGCAGCTATGACAGGGGGAACACTGAAGCTTTCTTT.

V usage is TRBV27 and J usage is TRBJ1-5; 7 positions match TRBD1. The CDR3 contains 14 residues. The ends lost 0 bases at V and 9 bases at J; junction bases unmatched: 5. Germline V CDR1 and CDR2: MNHEY, SMNVEV (reference sequence). The CDR3 DNA is TGTGCCAGCAGTTTATCTCCAGGGGGTACGCCCCAGCATTTT. Residues: CASSLSPGGTPQHF.

This clone was found once. The CDR3 here is CASSPVERATSTDTQYF. The CDR3 bases are TGTGCCAGCTCACCGGTTGAGCGGGCAACTAGCACAGATACGCAGTATTTT. The chain is built from TRBV18 and TRBJ2-3; weak D call: TRBD2 (6 bases). Trimming cost V 3 bases and J 0 bases, with 16 bases left between them. This CDR3 has 17 residues. Germline CDR1 KGHSH, CDR2 LQKENI.

The chain is built from TRBV28 and TRBJ2-7; 8 positions match TRBD2. V lost 1 base, J lost 13 bases, and 3 bases stayed unmatched. The CDR3 has 11 amino acids. CDR1 is MDHEN and CDR2 is SYDVKM in the germline V gene. CDR3: CASSLSGLAYF. In DNA form, the CDR3 reads TGTGCCAGCAGTTTATCTGGACTAGCATACTTC. The complete variable domain, with remaining parts taken from reference TRBV28 and TRBJ2-7, reads DVKVTQSSRYLVKRTGEKVFLECVQDMDHENMFWYRQDPGLGLRLIYFSYDVKMKEKGDIPEGYSVSREKKERFSLILESASTNQTSMYLCASSLSGLAYFGPGTRLTVT.

The V call is TRBV28, the J call TRBJ1-6; D might be TRBD1 (5 bases). From germline, CDR1 is MDHEN and CDR2 SYDVKM. The CDR3 has 18 amino acids. V was pared by 2 bases and J by 0 bases, with 14 bases between. The CDR3 here is CASSLIVEGSSYNSPLHF. Here the CDR3 DNA reads TGTGCCAGCAGTTTAATAGTTGAGGGGAGCTCCTATAATTCACCCCTCCACTTT.